This entry lists 6 T cell receptor beta chains sequenced from one sample in a study of blood T cell repertoires in COVID-19. TCRdb keeps only in-frame clones here, not all; method: immunoSEQ multiplex PCR. The table shows about 55,000 clones, with 87% occurring only once. Material for sequencing was peripheral blood. Receptors were obtained from a human donor with active COVID-19. The donor label of this sample is uncertain.

This chain connects TRBV7-2 to TRBJ2-7; perhaps TRBD1 as D (6 bases). The V gene lost 3 bases and the J gene lost 3 bases, with 9 bases spanning the gap. The CDR3 runs to 13 residues. CDR1 is SGHTA, CDR2 FQGNSA, per germline. Written as DNA, the CDR3 is TGTGCCAGCAGCTTCGCCAGGGGCTACGAGCAGTACTTC. It encodes CASSFARGYEQYF.

This clone was picked up one time. The chain links TRBV7-9 to TRBJ1-6; 7 nucleotides agree with TRBD1. The CDR3 sequence is 15 residues long. Per the germline V gene, CDR1 is SEHNR and CDR2 is FQNEAQ (reference sequence). J gave up 3 bases and V 5 bases, and 4 bases lay outside the gene matches. CDR3 in amino acids: CASSTRDSYNSPLHF. Written as DNA, the CDR3 is TGTGCCAGCAGCACACGGGACAGCTATAATTCACCCCTCCACTTT.

This rearrangement joins TRBV19 to TRBJ2-5; perhaps TRBD1 as D (7 bases). Trimming stripped 9 bases from V and 1 base from J, with 15 bases between. There are 14 residues in the CDR3. CDR1 and CDR2 from the germline V gene are LNHDA and SQIVND (reference sequence). Written as DNA, the CDR3 is TGTGCCAGCAGGAGGGGGGACAGCCAAGAGACCCAGTACTTC. Protein: CASRRGDSQETQYF. Together with reference TRBV19 and TRBJ2-5, the CDR3 gives the full variable domain: DGGITQSPKYLFRKEGQNVTLSCEQNLNHDAMYWYRQDPGQGLRLIYYSQIVNDFQKGDIAEGYSVSREKKESFPLTVTSAQKNPTAFYLCASRRGDSQETQYFGPGTRLLVL.

The chain recombines TRBV5-1 with TRBJ2-2; TRBD2 aligns across 9 bases. Germline assignment: CDR1 SGHRS and CDR2 YFSETQ. The CDR3 consists of 16 residues. The ends lost 0 bases at V and 1 base at J; junction bases unmatched: 1. CDR3 in DNA: TGCGCCAGCAGCTTGGTAGCGGGGGTGAACACCGGGGAGCTGTTTTTT. Translating it yields CASSLVAGVNTGELFF.

The chain carries TRBV7-9 and TRBJ2-1; 10 positions match TRBD2. Unmatched junction bases numbered 22, after V lost 6 bases and J lost 11 bases. CDR1 is SEHNR and CDR2 is FQNEAQ in the germline V gene (reference sequence). This CDR3 contains 18 residues. This chain's CDR3 is CASSQVLAGAAPIGQQFF. DNA of the CDR3: TGTGCCAGCAGTCAAGTGCTAGCGGGGGCCGCACCAATAGGGCAGCAGTTCTTC.

This clone was recorded only once. This chain links TRBV29-1 with TRBJ1-1; D unclear. Trimming cost V 4 bases and J 7 bases, with 10 bases left between them. Germline V gene sequence: CDR1 SQVTM, CDR2 ANQGSEA. This CDR3 comprises 11 residues. The CDR3, as DNA: TGCAGCGTTGTGCGGGGTAATGAAGCTTTCTTT. This sequence encodes CSVVRGNEAFF.